These 28 T cell receptor beta chains came from one sample sequenced in a study of blood T cell repertoires in COVID-19 (dated by TCRdb to between 2020 and 2021). Libraries were constructed by the immunoSEQ multiplex PCR assay. TCRdb mirrors the immuneACCESS table, restricted to in-frame sequences. Some clones are absent from its copies; in checked studies, under half trace to an unresolved V gene, and the reason for the others is unknown. A total of 240,000 or so clones appear in this sample, around 89% of them only once. The ten largest clones take up about 0.99% of the sample. What was sequenced was peripheral blood. All receptors come from a woman aged 40 to 50 who had recovered from COVID-19.

The genes are TRBV15 and TRBJ2-3, with 9 bases lining up with TRBD1. The germline V gene encodes CDR1 LNHNV and CDR2 YYDKDF (reference sequence). The junction had 7 bases not matched to a gene; V was cut back by 4 bases and J by 2 bases. The CDR3 sequence is 16 residues long. CDR3 in DNA: TGTGCCACCAGCACCTACAGGGGGCAACCCACAGATACGCAGTATTTT. It translates to CATSTYRGQPTDTQYF.

This chain links TRBV19 with TRBJ1-1, with D unresolved. The CDR3 totals 13 residues. The V end was cut by 10 bases, the J end by 1 base, with 13 bases between. CDR1 and CDR2 (germline): LNHDA, SQIVND (reference sequence). The CDR3 loop reads CATQSRQNTEAFF. The CDR3 bases are TGTGCCACCCAATCCCGACAGAACACTGAAGCTTTCTTT.

This clone was detected only once. The chain couples TRBV11-3 to TRBJ2-1; 7 nucleotides match TRBD2. Germline lookup yields CDR1 SGHNT and CDR2 YENEEA. Trimming removed 5 bases from V and 5 bases from J; junction bases left unmatched: 9. This CDR3 region has 15 residues. CDR3 region: CASSPGGRGDNEQFF. Written as DNA, the CDR3 is TGTGCCAGCAGCCCCGGGGGGAGAGGGGACAATGAGCAGTTCTTC. The variable domain in full, with the rest retrieved from reference TRBV11-3 and TRBJ2-1, is EAGVVQSPRYKIIEKKQPVAFWCNPISGHNTLYWYLQNLGQGPELLIRYENEEAVDDSQLPKDRFSAERLKGVDSTLKIQPAELGDSAVYLCASSPGGRGDNEQFFGPGTRLTVL.

The CDR3, as DNA: TGCAGCGCCACGGGACTAGCGGGAGGTTGGGTGGACTACAATGAGCAGTTCTTC. It is translated as CSATGLAGGWVDYNEQFF. The chain has TRBV29-1 and TRBJ2-1, with 15 bases aligning to TRBD2. The CDR3 spans 18 residues. Germline CDR1 reads SQVTM; CDR2 reads ANQGSEA. After removal of 7 bases from V and 3 bases from J, the junction contained 13 bases not matched to a gene.

The V gene is TRBV28, the J gene TRBJ1-2; 8 nucleotides agree with TRBD1. The CDR3 totals 15 residues. V shed 6 bases, J shed 4 bases, and the junction held 10 bases outside the gene matches. The germline CDR1 and CDR2 sequences are MDHEN and SYDVKM. The chain's CDR3 is CASSVSGQATYGYTF. CDR3 DNA sequence: TGTGCCAGCAGCGTATCGGGACAGGCGACCTATGGCTACACCTTC.

This rearrangement joins TRBV20-1 to TRBJ2-7; weak D call: TRBD1 (6 bases). Looked up from germline, CDR1 is DFQATT and CDR2 is SNEGSKA (reference sequence). V lost 3 bases, J lost 2 bases, and 14 bases lay in between. The CDR3 spans 14 residues. CDR3 nucleotides: TGCAGTGCTAGTGGGTCCGAGGGGGCCTACGAGCAGTACTTC. Translation: CSASGSEGAYEQYF.

This clone was picked up a small number of times. The gene calls are TRBV18 and TRBJ2-1; TRBD2 agrees at 8 bases. Germline trimming cut 0 bases from V and 13 bases from J; bases unmatched to any gene: 17. The CDR3 extends over 17 amino acids. The germline gives CDR1 KGHSH, CDR2 LQKENI. CDR3 in amino acids: CASSPPGGGLGVQEQFF. CDR3 in DNA: TGTGCCAGCTCACCACCCGGTGGGGGACTAGGGGTCCAGGAACAGTTCTTC.

Written as DNA, the CDR3 is TGTGCCAGCAGCTCCCCTAGCGGGGCCCCCTACGAGCAGTACTTC. Translation gives CASSSPSGAPYEQYF. The J gene is TRBJ2-7, the V gene TRBV5-4, with TRBD2 identical over 9 bases. The CDR3 covers 15 residues. The V gene's germline CDR1 is SGHNT and CDR2 YYREEE (reference sequence). V was clipped by 3 bases and J by 2 bases; unmatched bases: 6.

The chain carries TRBV5-1 and TRBJ2-5, with 7 bases fitting TRBD1. Trimming removed 4 bases from V and 2 bases from J; junction bases left unmatched: 5. The CDR3 length is 14 residues. Germline V gene lookup returns CDR1 SGHRS and CDR2 YFSETQ. DNA for the CDR3: TGCGCCAGCAGCCGGGGACAGTCACAAGAGACCCAGTACTTC. Translation gives CASSRGQSQETQYF.

This clone has only one observation. The chain uses TRBV6-1 and TRBJ1-1; 9 nucleotides match TRBD1. Germline assignment: CDR1 MNHNS and CDR2 SASEGT. The CDR3 consists of 14 residues. V lost 3 bases, J lost 10 bases, and 9 bases stayed unmatched. The CDR3 DNA reads TGTGCCAGCAGTGAGATGCGGGACAGGGAAGGAGCTTTCTTT. Translated: CASSEMRDREGAFF.

J is TRBJ2-7 and V is TRBV6-5, with 7 bases lining up with TRBD1. Germline CDR1 is MNHEY and CDR2 is SVGAGI. CDR3 length: 14 amino acids. V dropped 2 bases and J dropped 2; count of bases not matched to a gene: 3. In DNA form, the CDR3 reads TGTGCCAGCAGTTACGGGACAGAGGCCTACGAGCAGTACTTC. It yields the protein CASSYGTEAYEQYF.

This clone was seen once. The rearrangement links TRBV6-2 or TRBV6-3 to TRBJ2-3; TRBD2 matches at 7 bases. The V gene's germline CDR1 is MNHEY and CDR2 SVGEGT. CDR3 length equals 18 residues. V shed 2 bases and J 0 bases; nucleotides not matched to a gene: 11. The chain's CDR3 is CASSYRPSSGPSTDTQYF. The CDR3 region has the DNA TGTGCCAGCAGTTACCGCCCCTCTAGCGGTCCTAGCACAGATACGCAGTATTTT.

The V and J genes are TRBV5-5 and TRBJ2-4; tentative D call: TRBD2 (5 bases). Germline V gene data show CDR1 as SGHKS and CDR2 as YYEKEE (reference sequence). The V end lost 1 base, the J end lost 9 bases, and 11 bases lay between the germline ends. CDR3 length: 13 amino acids. The CDR3 coding sequence is TGTGCCAGCAGCTTGTCGGCTAGCCCCATTCAGTACTTC. Translating gives CASSLSASPIQYF.

The CDR3 bases are TGTGCCATCAGCGGGGGACTAGCGGAGAACACCGGGGAGCTGTTTTTT. The encoded protein is CAISGGLAENTGELFF. The chain combines TRBV10-3 with TRBJ2-2; 11 nucleotides agree with TRBD2. The CDR3 is made up of 16 amino acids. The V gene's germline CDR1 is ENHRY and CDR2 SYGVKD. V dropped 6 bases and J dropped 1; count of bases not matched to a gene: 4.

The chain combines TRBV6-2 or TRBV6-3 with TRBJ1-2; D is undetermined. CDR3 length: 13 residues. The germline V gene encodes CDR1 MNHEY and CDR2 SVGEGT. The V end was cut by 0 bases, the J end by 6 bases, with 8 bases between. DNA for the CDR3: TGTGCCAGCAGTTACTCGTGGAGCAATGGCTACACCTTC. This sequence encodes CASSYSWSNGYTF.

The rearrangement joins TRBV7-9 to TRBJ2-7; tentatively, D is TRBD1 (6 bases). CDR1 and CDR2 from the germline V gene are SEHNR and FQNEAQ (reference sequence). Trimming shortened V by 5 bases and J by 0 bases, and 20 bases separated the two germline ends. CDR3 length: 17 amino acids. In DNA, the CDR3 is TGTGCCAGCAGCCGACCCCGGACAGACCCATCCTCCTACGAGCAGTACTTC. The encoded protein is CASSRPRTDPSSYEQYF.

The chain has TRBV12-3 or TRBV12-4 and TRBJ1-6; D possibly corresponds to TRBD1 (6 bases). CDR3 length: 13 residues. Trimming cost V 5 bases and J 7 bases, with 9 bases left between them. The CDR3 spells CASSRTENSPLHF. The CDR3 DNA reads TGTGCCAGCAGTCGGACAGAGAATTCACCCCTCCACTTT.

The chain couples TRBV28 to TRBJ1-3, with a tentative D call TRBD1 (5 bases). CDR3 length: 15 amino acids. V was shortened by 5 bases and J by 0 bases, with 11 bases between the two germline ends. The germline V gene encodes CDR1 MDHEN and CDR2 SYDVKM. The CDR3 protein is CASSKGPFSGNTIYF. The CDR3 region has the DNA TGTGCCAGCAGTAAGGGGCCTTTCTCTGGAAACACCATATATTTT.

V usage is TRBV5-1 and J usage is TRBJ2-5, with TRBD2 identical over 12 bases. Germline V gene lookup returns CDR1 SGHRS and CDR2 YFSETQ. CDR3 length: 16 residues. Trimming at V came to 4 bases and at J to 5 bases, leaving 9 bases not matched to a gene. As DNA, the CDR3 is TGCGCCAGCAGCGGACCACTAGCGGGGGGTGGGGAGACCCAGTACTTC. This encodes CASSGPLAGGGETQYF.

The chain carries TRBV19 and TRBJ1-2, with TRBD1 matching over 7 bases. Germline values: CDR1 LNHDA, CDR2 SQIVND (reference sequence). The CDR3 runs to 13 residues. J gave up 0 bases and V 6 bases, and 1 base lay outside the gene matches. CDR3 sequence: CASRGQPNYGYTF. CDR3 coding DNA: TGTGCCAGTAGGGGACAGCCTAACTATGGCTACACCTTC.

The chain has TRBV6-5 and TRBJ2-5; 9 bases fit TRBD1. After removal of 2 bases from V and 2 bases from J, the junction contained 0 bases not matched to a gene. The CDR3 consists of 14 residues. Per germline, CDR1 MNHEY and CDR2 SVGAGI. This CDR3 reads CASSYGTGQETQYF. As DNA, the CDR3 is TGTGCCAGCAGTTACGGGACAGGGCAAGAGACCCAGTACTTC.

This chain joins TRBV29-1 and TRBJ2-7, with D uncertain. Germline CDR1 is SQVTM and CDR2 is ANQGSEA. V lost 4 bases and J 7 bases, leaving 20 bases between the germline ends. The CDR3 runs 14 residues. CDR3 amino acids: CSVVVARTPGEQYF. The CDR3 DNA is TGCAGCGTTGTCGTGGCCCGAACCCCCGGGGAGCAGTACTTC.

V gene TRBV5-1 combines with J gene TRBJ1-1; 8 positions agree with TRBD1. The CDR3 runs 15 residues. V was clipped by 0 bases and J by 6 bases; unmatched bases: 7. Looked up from germline, CDR1 is SGHRS and CDR2 is YFSETQ. CDR3 loop: CASSLAATGVPEAFF. CDR3 nucleotides: TGCGCCAGCAGCTTGGCCGCGACAGGGGTCCCTGAAGCTTTCTTT.

The table lists this clone with a few counts. J is TRBJ1-5 and V is TRBV30; 9 bases agree with TRBD1. The CDR3 has 15 amino acids. CDR1 and CDR2 (germline): GTSNPN, SVGIG (reference sequence). The V segment lost 2 bases and the J segment 6 bases; nucleotides outside the gene matches: 8. The CDR3 reads CAWSQDRGGAQPQHF. The CDR3 DNA follows: TGTGCCTGGAGTCAGGACAGGGGAGGGGCTCAGCCCCAGCATTTT.

The V gene is TRBV5-1, the J gene TRBJ2-5; TRBD2 matches 9 bases. The CDR3 has 13 residues. The germline V gene encodes CDR1 SGHRS and CDR2 YFSETQ. V dropped 9 bases and J dropped 5; count of bases not matched to a gene: 8. The CDR3 region has the DNA TGCGCCACCGCGGGGGGGCGAGGGGAGACCCAGTACTTC. Encoded protein: CATAGGRGETQYF.

The chain carries TRBV2 and TRBJ2-7; 8 bases map to TRBD1. This CDR3 comprises 12 residues. CDR1 and CDR2 from the germline V gene are SNHLY and FYNNEI. Losses at the gene ends were 6 bases for V and 9 bases for J; bases not matched to a gene: 7. CDR3 bases: TGTGCCAGCAGGCGTGACAGGGGCGGGCAGTACGTC. Encoded protein: CASRRDRGGQYV.

This chain links TRBV4-3 with TRBJ1-5; 7 nucleotides match TRBD1. CDR1 and CDR2 from the germline V gene are LGHNA and YSLEER. Trimming at V came to 3 bases and at J to 3 bases, leaving 2 bases not matched to a gene. CDR3 size: 14 residues. The CDR3 protein is CASSHDRDNQPQHF. CDR3 DNA: TGCGCCAGCAGCCACGACAGGGACAATCAGCCCCAGCATTTT.

The chain recombines TRBV6-2 or TRBV6-3 with TRBJ1-2; TRBD1 matches at 7 bases. The V gene end was trimmed by 0 bases and the J gene end by 4 bases; junction bases not matched to a gene: 2. Germline values: CDR1 MNHEY, CDR2 SVGEGT. This CDR3 is built from 14 residues. CDR3 sequence: CASSYSGTVYGYTF. In DNA, the CDR3 is TGTGCCAGCAGTTACTCGGGGACAGTCTATGGCTACACCTTC.